These 17 T cell receptor beta chains were all obtained from the same sample, sequenced in a study of post-analysis software for immune sequencing data. TCR beta cDNA libraries had unique molecular identifiers. TCRdb passed the PCR reads through MiXCR, listing each CDR3 protein once. The sample holds under 200,000 distinct CDR3 sequences, 30% to 45% seen once. The source was blood, collected after autologous hematopoietic stem cell transplantation. The receptors originated from a girl under 18 with multiple sclerosis.

The chain links TRBV3-1 to TRBJ2-7; 7 nucleotides agree with TRBD2. This CDR3 is built from 15 residues. Losses at the gene ends were 8 bases for V and 4 bases for J; bases not matched to a gene: 14. CDR1 and CDR2 from the germline V gene are LGHDT and YNNKEL (reference sequence). The CDR3 here is CASELSGKPPYEQYF. The CDR3 DNA follows: TGTGCCAGCGAACTAAGCGGGAAACCTCCTTACGAGCAGTACTTC.

With regard to this clonotype: Just one base apart from a much larger clone, this may be a read error. The chain is built from TRBV5-6 and TRBJ2-1, with 11 bases identical to TRBD2. With V trimmed by 4 bases and J by 13 bases, 10 bases remained unmatched. CDR3 length: 14 amino acids. The germline CDR1 and CDR2 sequences are SGHDT and YYEEEE. Here the CDR3 DNA reads TGTGCCAGCAGCGATACTAGCGGGAGAGAGACCCAGTTCTTC. It specifies CASSDTSGRETQFF.

This clonotype was counted at least ten times. The rearrangement joins TRBV20-1 to TRBJ2-4; 10 nucleotides line up with TRBD2. Germline trimming cut 5 bases from V and 6 bases from J; bases unmatched to any gene: 4. The germline V gene has CDR1 DFQATT and CDR2 SNEGSKA (reference sequence). CDR3 size: 13 residues. CDR3 protein: CSAGPSGRNIQYF. Written as DNA, the CDR3 is TGCAGTGCTGGACCTAGCGGGAGAAACATTCAGTACTTC.

This clonotype occurred a few times. The rearrangement links TRBV6-5 to TRBJ2-3; no reliable D call. In germline, CDR1 is MNHEY, CDR2 SVGAGI. V dropped 2 bases and J dropped 4 bases, with 13 bases sitting between them. The CDR3 contains 15 residues. The CDR3 loop is CASSYRVGNPDTQYF. The CDR3 region has the DNA TGTGCCAGCAGTTACCGGGTGGGAAACCCAGATACGCAGTATTTT.

The V call is TRBV20-1, the J call TRBJ2-1; TRBD1 agrees at 9 bases. CDR1 and CDR2 from the germline V gene are DFQATT and SNEGSKA (reference sequence). The J segment lost 2 bases and the V segment lost 5 bases, leaving 16 bases of the junction unmatched. The CDR3 has 18 residues. CDR3 protein: CSAPFGQGKTPTYNEQFF. CDR3 DNA: TGCAGTGCTCCTTTCGGACAGGGGAAAACCCCGACCTACAATGAGCAGTTCTTC.

The J gene is TRBJ1-1, the V gene TRBV7-9, with 10 positions matching TRBD1. The CDR3 is 14 amino acids. Germline loops: CDR1 SEHNR, CDR2 FQNEAQ (reference sequence). The V and J ends lost 4 bases and 5 bases, in that order; junction bases with no gene match: 4. This CDR3 is CASSSGQGRTEAFF. The DNA for the CDR3 is TGTGCCAGCAGCTCGGGACAGGGGAGGACTGAAGCTTTCTTT.

This sequence joins TRBV5-6 and TRBJ2-7, with 7 bases identical to TRBD1. The CDR3 sequence is 15 residues long. V gave up 1 base and J gave up 1 base; unmatched junction bases: 5. The germline gives CDR1 SGHDT, CDR2 YYEEEE. The CDR3 sequence: CASSLPGTASYEQYF. The CDR3 DNA follows: TGTGCCAGCAGCTTGCCCGGGACAGCTTCCTACGAGCAGTACTTC.

This clonotype was found once. As the CDR3 is not closed by the conserved phenylalanine or tryptophan, this likely results from a read error. The rearrangement links TRBV6-6 to TRBJ2-1, with TRBD2 matching over 10 bases. V dropped 0 bases and J dropped 0; count of bases not matched to a gene: 5. Germline lookup yields CDR1 MNHNY and CDR2 SVGAGI (reference sequence). The CDR3 covers 18 residues. Here the CDR3 reads CASSYSSVAGGSYNEQFV. The CDR3 DNA reads TGTGCCAGCAGTTACTCAAGCGTAGCGGGGGGCTCCTACAATGAGCAGTTCGTC.

This clonotype was found a few times. This chain connects TRBV20-1 to TRBJ2-3; TRBD1 aligns across 8 bases. From germline, CDR1 is DFQATT and CDR2 SNEGSKA (reference sequence). V lost 2 bases, J lost 0 bases, and 4 bases stayed unmatched. The CDR3 contains 15 residues. The CDR3 region has the DNA TGCAGTGCTAGATGGAGACAGGGGAGCACAGATACGCAGTATTTT. Encoded protein: CSARWRQGSTDTQYF.

This clonotype was seen a handful of times. V is TRBV20-1 and J is TRBJ2-1, with 7 bases identical to TRBD2. Per germline, CDR1 DFQATT and CDR2 SNEGSKA (reference sequence). Trimming at V came to 4 bases and at J to 6 bases, leaving 9 bases not matched to a gene. The CDR3 extends over 14 amino acids. This CDR3 reads CSAIVGGSSNEQFF. The CDR3 DNA is TGCAGTGCTATTGTCGGCGGGAGTAGCAATGAGCAGTTCTTC.

In DNA, the CDR3 is TGTGCCGTCGGACTAGCGGGGACGCAGTATTTT. It is translated as CAVGLAGTQYF. V usage is TRBV27 and J usage is TRBJ2-3, with 12 bases identical to TRBD2. V shed 11 bases and J 9 bases; nucleotides not matched to a gene: 3. This CDR3 has 11 residues. Germline V gene lookup returns CDR1 MNHEY and CDR2 SMNVEV (reference sequence).

This sequence joins TRBV7-2 and TRBJ2-3, with 10 bases identical to TRBD2. This CDR3 has 17 amino acids. V trimming: 1 base; J trimming: 9 bases; junction bases outside the gene matches: 13. The germline V gene has CDR1 SGHTA and CDR2 FQGNSA. The CDR3 protein is CASSLVPAGPSGSTQYF. The CDR3 DNA reads TGTGCCAGCAGCTTAGTCCCGGCAGGGCCTAGCGGGAGCACGCAGTATTTT.

This clonotype was seen a few times. This sequence joins TRBV7-9 and TRBJ2-7; D is perhaps TRBD2 (5 bases). V lost 3 bases to trimming and J lost 4 bases, with 10 bases between them. This CDR3 has 13 residues. CDR1 SEHNR and CDR2 FQNEAQ come from the germline V gene (reference sequence). CDR3 protein: CASSFGKNYEQYF. CDR3 in DNA: TGTGCCAGCAGCTTCGGGAAAAATTACGAGCAGTACTTC.

This clonotype was observed a single time. CDR3 residues: CASSLEGQGWPEAFF. The CDR3 region has the DNA TGTGCCAGCAGCTTGGAAGGACAGGGGTGGCCTGAAGCTTTCTTT. The J gene is TRBJ1-1, the V gene TRBV5-5; 9 bases match TRBD1. Germline V gene sequence: CDR1 SGHKS, CDR2 YYEKEE (reference sequence). V dropped 0 bases and J dropped 6; count of bases not matched to a gene: 6. The CDR3 is 15 residues long.

The chain uses TRBV10-3 and TRBJ1-5, with TRBD1 identical over 7 bases. Germline values: CDR1 ENHRY, CDR2 SYGVKD. V was clipped by 0 bases and J by 5 bases; unmatched bases: 7. The CDR3 runs 16 residues. The CDR3 DNA reads TGTGCCATCAGTGAGTCGGCAGGGGGGGCGCATCAGCCCCAGCATTTT. The encoded protein is CAISESAGGAHQPQHF.

This clonotype appeared a few times. The chain joins TRBV20-1 to TRBJ2-5, with 11 bases matching TRBD1. The J call may be mistaken, given a closer DNA end match to TRBJ2-7. Germline CDR1 is DFQATT and CDR2 is SNEGSKA (reference sequence). The CDR3 runs 13 residues. The CDR3, as DNA: TGCAGTGCTAGCGGGACAGGGGGCTACGAGCAGTACTTC. Translating gives CSASGTGGYEQYF.

There are many counts of this clonotype. This chain joins TRBV4-2 and TRBJ2-6, with D hard to call. Germline V gene lookup returns CDR1 LGHNA and CDR2 YNFKEQ. The V end lost 1 base, the J end lost 0 bases, and 7 bases lay between the germline ends. This CDR3 region has 16 residues. The CDR3 bases are TGTGCCAGCAGCCAAGCGGAGAGCTCTGGGGCCAACGTCCTGACTTTC. It specifies CASSQAESSGANVLTF.